This is a list of T cell receptor beta chains from one sample in a study of long-term antiretroviral therapy in people with HIV. Sequencing used immunoSEQ multiplex PCR; TCRdb keeps in-frame clones, though not all of them. The sample contains about 36,000 clones, more than 80% of which appear only once. Here the sequenced sample was unsorted PBMCs, taken 3.4 years after starting antiretroviral therapy. The receptors here all came from a man in his thirties or forties with HIV. Each CDR3 is given with its conserved first and last residue. D genes are given only for firm matches. Some rows have no size entry. The others give once, few or many, or a class for an expanded clone.

D gene: -; J gene: TRBJ2-3; clone size: -; V gene: TRBV5-1; CDR3 protein: CASSLRLAGTDTQYF; CDR3 DNA: TGCGCCAGCAGCTTGAGGTTAGCGGGCACAGATACGCAGTATTTT
D gene: -; J gene: TRBJ2-1; clone size: -; V gene: TRBV5-4; CDR3 protein: CASSLDPLASGYNEQFF; CDR3 DNA: TGTGCCAGCAGCTTGGACCCACTAGCTTCAGGCTACAATGAGCAGTTCTTC
D gene: -; J gene: TRBJ1-1; clone size: -; V gene: TRBV7-8; CDR3 protein: CASRVLNSDSAEAFF; CDR3 DNA: TGTGCCAGCAGGGTGCTAAATTCGGACTCAGCTGAAGCTTTCTTT
D gene: -; J gene: TRBJ2-7; clone size: -; V gene: TRBV28; CDR3 protein: CASSTHWTEYEQYF; CDR3 DNA: TGTGCCAGCAGTACCCACTGGACAGAGTACGAGCAGTACTTC
D gene: TRBD1; J gene: TRBJ1-1; clone size: -; V gene: TRBV5-8; CDR3 protein: CASSWGTGNTEAFF; CDR3 DNA: TGTGCCAGCAGCTGGGGGACAGGGAACACTGAAGCTTTCTTT
D gene: -; J gene: TRBJ1-4; clone size: -; V gene: TRBV30; CDR3 protein: CAWSVRRQGGEKLFF; CDR3 DNA: TGTGCCTGGAGTGTACGGCGGCAGGGTGGGGAAAAACTGTTTTTT
D gene: TRBD2; J gene: TRBJ2-7; clone size: -; V gene: TRBV11-1; CDR3 protein: CASSSAGLGFYEQYF; CDR3 DNA: TGTGCCAGCAGCTCTGCGGGACTAGGGTTCTACGAGCAGTACTTC
D gene: -; J gene: TRBJ2-1; clone size: -; V gene: TRBV5-8; CDR3 protein: CASSPFGGRPSREQFF; CDR3 DNA: TGTGCCAGCAGCCCATTCGGGGGACGGCCCTCAAGGGAGCAGTTCTTC
D gene: -; J gene: TRBJ1-1; clone size: -; V gene: TRBV4-1; CDR3 protein: CASSQDSGVNTEAFF; CDR3 DNA: TGCGCCAGCAGCCAAGATTCTGGGGTGAACACTGAAGCTTTCTTT
D gene: -; J gene: TRBJ2-1; clone size: -; V gene: TRBV4-3; CDR3 protein: CASSQVGDNEQFF; CDR3 DNA: TGCGCCAGCAGCCAAGTCGGCGACAATGAGCAGTTCTTC
D gene: -; J gene: TRBJ2-3; clone size: -; V gene: TRBV4-3; CDR3 protein: CASSQDTGPRDTQYF; CDR3 DNA: TGCGCCAGCAGCCAAGATACGGGGCCACGGGATACGCAGTATTTT
D gene: TRBD2; J gene: TRBJ2-1; clone size: -; V gene: TRBV28; CDR3 protein: CASSLGTSGDEQFF; CDR3 DNA: TGTGCCAGCAGCCTAGGGACTAGCGGCGATGAGCAGTTCTTC
D gene: -; J gene: TRBJ2-1; clone size: -; V gene: TRBV7-8; CDR3 protein: CASSLSAGPAYNEQFF; CDR3 DNA: TGTGCCAGCAGCTTGTCCGCAGGGCCGGCCTACAATGAGCAGTTCTTC
D gene: -; J gene: TRBJ1-1; clone size: few; V gene: TRBV7-6; CDR3 protein: CASSPDRRGGNTEAFF; CDR3 DNA: TGTGCCAGCAGCCCCGACAGGAGGGGTGGTAACACTGAAGCTTTCTTT
D gene: -; J gene: TRBJ2-2; clone size: -; V gene: TRBV11-3; CDR3 protein: CASSFRRAGPGELFF; CDR3 DNA: -
D gene: TRBD1; J gene: TRBJ2-7; clone size: -; V gene: TRBV28; CDR3 protein: CASSLGTGGVFEQYF; CDR3 DNA: TGTGCCAGCAGTTTGGGGACAGGGGGCGTTTTCGAGCAGTACTTC
D gene: -; J gene: TRBJ1-5; clone size: -; V gene: TRBV6-1; CDR3 protein: CASSELVGGNQPQHF; CDR3 DNA: TGTGCCAGCAGTGAACTGGTGGGAGGGAATCAGCCCCAGCATTTT
D gene: TRBD1; J gene: TRBJ1-1; clone size: -; V gene: TRBV5-5; CDR3 protein: CASSLVPGGNTEAFF; CDR3 DNA: TGTGCCAGCAGCTTGGTTCCAGGGGGGAACACTGAAGCTTTCTTT
D gene: TRBD1; J gene: TRBJ2-3; clone size: -; V gene: TRBV27; CDR3 protein: CASSPTPGGWGTDTQYF; CDR3 DNA: TGTGCCAGCAGTCCTACTCCAGGGGGTTGGGGCACAGATACGCAGTATTTT
D gene: -; J gene: TRBJ2-7; clone size: -; V gene: TRBV6-1; CDR3 protein: CASSENHRASYEQYF; CDR3 DNA: TGTGCCAGCAGTGAAAATCACAGGGCGTCCTACGAGCAGTACTTC
D gene: -; J gene: TRBJ2-3; clone size: -; V gene: TRBV11-2; CDR3 protein: CASSRGGAASTDTQYF; CDR3 DNA: TGTGCCAGCAGCCGGGGCGGAGCAGCGAGCACAGATACGCAGTATTTT
D gene: -; J gene: TRBJ1-5; clone size: -; V gene: TRBV11-2; CDR3 protein: CASSSELNQPQHF; CDR3 DNA: TGTGCCAGCAGCTCGGAACTAAATCAGCCCCAGCATTTT
D gene: TRBD1; J gene: TRBJ2-7; clone size: few; V gene: TRBV2; CDR3 protein: CASSESTGGNPLRQYF; CDR3 DNA: TGTGCCAGCAGTGAATCGACAGGGGGCAACCCTCTCCGGCAGTACTTC
D gene: -; J gene: TRBJ2-7; clone size: -; V gene: TRBV15; CDR3 protein: CATSSSLSLGQYF; CDR3 DNA: TGTGCCACCAGCTCATCACTTTCCCTCGGGCAGTACTTC
D gene: -; J gene: TRBJ2-3; clone size: -; V gene: TRBV28; CDR3 protein: CASSSPGLASTDTQYF; CDR3 DNA: TGTGCCAGCAGTTCCCCTGGCCTAGCTAGCACAGATACGCAGTATTTT
D gene: -; J gene: TRBJ2-2; clone size: few; V gene: TRBV19; CDR3 protein: CASSITGSTGELFF; CDR3 DNA: TGTGCCAGTAGTATCACAGGTAGCACCGGGGAGCTGTTTTTT
D gene: TRBD2; J gene: TRBJ2-7; clone size: -; V gene: TRBV10-3; CDR3 protein: CAPPEGLAVLYEQYF; CDR3 DNA: TGTGCCCCCCCGGAGGGACTAGCGGTATTATACGAGCAGTACTTC
D gene: -; J gene: TRBJ1-1; clone size: -; V gene: TRBV5-1; CDR3 protein: CASRLTENTEAFF; CDR3 DNA: TGCGCCAGCAGACTTACAGAAAACACTGAAGCTTTCTTT
D gene: -; J gene: TRBJ2-7; clone size: -; V gene: TRBV27; CDR3 protein: CASSLSSGSPYEQYF; CDR3 DNA: TGTGCCAGCAGTTTATCGTCAGGGAGCCCCTACGAGCAGTACTTC
D gene: -; J gene: TRBJ2-7; clone size: few; V gene: TRBV27; CDR3 protein: CASSLRPQNAYEQYF; CDR3 DNA: TGTGCCAGCAGTTTAAGACCCCAGAACGCGTACGAGCAGTACTTC
D gene: -; J gene: TRBJ2-2; clone size: -; V gene: TRBV19; CDR3 protein: CASSIVRGSGGELFF; CDR3 DNA: TGTGCCAGTAGTATAGTTCGGGGGTCTGGCGGGGAGCTGTTTTTT
D gene: -; J gene: TRBJ1-3; clone size: -; V gene: TRBV28; CDR3 protein: CASSLRSALDTIYF; CDR3 DNA: TGTGCCAGCAGTTTGAGATCCGCTCTGGACACCATATATTTT
D gene: -; J gene: TRBJ2-2; clone size: -; V gene: TRBV4-3; CDR3 protein: CASRHEPGELFF; CDR3 DNA: TGCGCCAGTCGTCACGAACCCGGGGAGCTGTTTTTT
D gene: -; J gene: TRBJ1-1; clone size: -; V gene: TRBV7-2; CDR3 protein: CASSLLQGSRTEAFF; CDR3 DNA: TGTGCCAGCAGCTTATTACAGGGAAGTAGGACTGAAGCTTTCTTT